This T cell receptor beta chain was captured by sequencing in a study of blood T cell repertoires in COVID-19. About the study: There were acute and convalescent COVID-19 samples, and they came from the United States, Italy and Spain. From T cells, B-cell-depleted T cells, or PBMCs came the material, which was cDNA or gDNA.

The CDR3 loop spans 15 amino acids. V lost 6 bases and J lost 1, with 12 bases in between. Germline V lookup: CDR1 LNHDA, CDR2 SQIVND (reference sequence). Original analysis: Amplifying reference gene primers gave estimates of nucleated cell counts. TCRdb's copy holds only in-frame clones and misses some; the assay was immunoSEQ multiplex PCR. V, J and clone size were drawn from that table, and D and trimming were deduced from the DNA. The sample has nearly 200,000 clones; roughly 84% are singletons. This clone has just one count. The J gene is TRBJ1-4, the V gene TRBV19; D is unresolved. This sequence originates from a human donor in a cohort sampled during active COVID-19. The source material was peripheral blood. The CDR3 DNA reads as TGTGCCAGTAGCCTTACGACGGGAACTAATGAAAAACTGTTTTTT. Its translation: CASSLTTGTNEKLFF.